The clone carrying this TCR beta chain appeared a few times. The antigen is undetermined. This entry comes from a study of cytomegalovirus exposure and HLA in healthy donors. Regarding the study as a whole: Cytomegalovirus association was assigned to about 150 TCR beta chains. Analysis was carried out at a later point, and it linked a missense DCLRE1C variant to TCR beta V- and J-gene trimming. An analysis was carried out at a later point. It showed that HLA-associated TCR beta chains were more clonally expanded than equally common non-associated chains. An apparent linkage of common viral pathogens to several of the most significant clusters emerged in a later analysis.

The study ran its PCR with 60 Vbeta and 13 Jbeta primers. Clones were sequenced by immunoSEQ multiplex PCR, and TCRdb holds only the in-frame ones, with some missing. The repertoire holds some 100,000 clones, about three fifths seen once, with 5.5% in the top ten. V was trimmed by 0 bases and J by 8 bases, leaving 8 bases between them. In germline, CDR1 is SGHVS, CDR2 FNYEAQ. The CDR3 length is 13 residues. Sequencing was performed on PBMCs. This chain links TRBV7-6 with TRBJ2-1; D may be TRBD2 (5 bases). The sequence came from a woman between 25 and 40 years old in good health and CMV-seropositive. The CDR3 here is CASSLAHGDEQFF. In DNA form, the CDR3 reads TGTGCCAGCAGCTTAGCCCACGGGGATGAGCAGTTCTTC.